This entry lists 30 T cell receptor beta chains sequenced from one sample in a study of blood T cell repertoires in COVID-19. The table came from immunoSEQ multiplex PCR; TCRdb's copy has only in-frame clones and leaves some out. The repertoire holds about 180,000 clones, with 70% to 90% as singletons. Specimen: peripheral blood. The receptors come from a man in his 60s with acute or convalescent COVID-19.

V gene TRBV6-5 combines with J gene TRBJ1-6; maybe TRBD1 (5 bases). Germline V gene sequence: CDR1 MNHEY, CDR2 SVGAGI. The CDR3 runs 15 residues. The germline V and J ends were trimmed by 7 bases and 8 bases, with 18 bases remaining between them. The CDR3 sequence is CASTAAGGGDSPLHF. The CDR3 DNA reads TGTGCCAGCACCGCTGCGGGTGGGGGGGATTCACCCCTCCACTTT.

The chain employs TRBV5-8 and TRBJ1-1; D not resolved. V lost 4 bases to trimming and J lost 1 base, with 14 bases between them. Germline CDR1 SGHTS, CDR2 YDEGEE. This CDR3 has 15 amino acids. CDR3 in amino acids: CASSQSSVANTEAFF. As DNA, the CDR3 is TGTGCCAGCAGCCAATCATCAGTGGCGAACACTGAAGCTTTCTTT.

This chain uses TRBV4-1 with TRBJ1-5, with D maybe TRBD1 (5 bases). The ends were cut back, 8 bases at V and 2 bases at J, with 16 bases in the middle. There are 15 residues in the CDR3. From germline, CDR1 is MGHRA and CDR2 YSYEKL. CDR3 bases: TGCGCCAGCGCTCCGGGGGGAACAGGCAATCAGCCCCAGCATTTT. It is translated as CASAPGGTGNQPQHF.

The chain recombines TRBV4-1 with TRBJ2-1, with 7 bases that match TRBD1. Trimming took 0 bases from V and 3 from J; bases not matched to a gene: 8. Germline V gene data show CDR1 as MGHRA and CDR2 as YSYEKL. This CDR3 spans 17 amino acids. This CDR3 reads CASSQDRNRGYYNEQFF. Written as DNA, the CDR3 is TGCGCCAGCAGCCAAGATAGGAACAGGGGCTACTACAATGAGCAGTTCTTC.

To note about this clone: An end of the junction does not agree with germline; a read error may underlie this. The chain carries TRBV6-4 and TRBJ2-2, with a weak D call TRBD1 (5 bases). This CDR3 spans 16 amino acids. CDR1 MRHNA and CDR2 SNTAGT come from the germline V gene. The CDR3 spells CASSDSVGANTGELFF. The CDR3 DNA reads as TGTGCCAGCAGTGACTCGGTAGGGGCGAATACCGGGGAGCTGTTTTTT.

The chain uses TRBV6-2 or TRBV6-3 and TRBJ1-5, with 7 positions matching TRBD1. Germline trimming cut 1 base from V and 0 bases from J; bases unmatched to any gene: 9. This CDR3 comprises 18 residues. Looked up from germline, CDR1 is MNHEY and CDR2 is SVGEGT. CDR3 nucleotide sequence: TGTGCCAGCAGTTACTGGAAAGGGACAGTCAATAGCAATCAGCCCCAGCATTTT. Translating it yields CASSYWKGTVNSNQPQHF.

The V gene is TRBV4-2, the J gene TRBJ2-1, with D maybe TRBD1 (6 bases). The V and J ends lost 6 bases and 8 bases respectively, with 14 bases between them. CDR1 LGHNA and CDR2 YNFKEQ come from the germline V gene. The CDR3 is made up of 13 amino acids. The CDR3 here is CASRIGQTYEQFF. CDR3 DNA: TGTGCCAGCAGAATCGGACAGACGTATGAGCAGTTCTTC.

This chain connects TRBV5-4 to TRBJ2-2, with TRBD2 matching over 8 bases. Per germline, CDR1 SGHNT and CDR2 YYREEE (reference sequence). The CDR3 loop spans 15 amino acids. Trimming took 6 bases from V and 4 from J; bases not matched to a gene: 8. As DNA, the CDR3 is TGTGCCAGCACCACCGGGACTAGAAGCACCGGGGAGCTGTTTTTT. This codes for CASTTGTRSTGELFF. The full variable domain, completed using reference TRBV5-4 and TRBJ2-2, is ETGVTQSPTHLIKTRGQQVTLRCSSQSGHNTVSWYQQALGQGPQFIFQYYREEENGRGNFPPRFSGLQFPNYSSELNVNALELDDSALYLCASTTGTRSTGELFFGEGSRLTVL.

The rearrangement uses TRBV2 and TRBJ1-2; unclear D gene. Germline lookup yields CDR1 SNHLY and CDR2 FYNNEI. The CDR3 sequence is 13 residues long. V was cut by 5 bases and J by 0 bases, with 7 bases left in between. The CDR3 reads CASSSESNYGYTF. Written as DNA, the CDR3 is TGTGCCAGCAGTTCAGAATCTAACTATGGCTACACCTTC.

The chain has TRBV5-4 and TRBJ2-7, with 7 bases that match TRBD2. V was clipped by 2 bases and J by 1 base; unmatched bases: 6. The CDR3 extends over 15 amino acids. Germline loops: CDR1 SGHNT, CDR2 YYREEE (reference sequence). CDR3 sequence reads: CASSFTGRASYEQYF. The DNA of the CDR3 is TGTGCCAGCAGCTTCACGGGGAGGGCGTCCTACGAGCAGTACTTC. Full variable domain (outside the CDR3, taken from reference TRBV5-4 and TRBJ2-7): ETGVTQSPTHLIKTRGQQVTLRCSSQSGHNTVSWYQQALGQGPQFIFQYYREEENGRGNFPPRFSGLQFPNYSSELNVNALELDDSALYLCASSFTGRASYEQYFGPGTRLTVT.

The chain joins TRBV3-1 (or the pseudogene TRBV3-2) to TRBJ2-1; 11 bases align to TRBD2. J was trimmed by 3 bases and V by 2 bases; bases with no gene match: 3. Germline values: CDR1 LGHDT, CDR2 YNNKEL (reference sequence). The CDR3 is made up of 16 amino acids. The CDR3 spells CASSQWGLADYNEQFF. The DNA for the CDR3 is TGTGCCAGCAGCCAATGGGGACTAGCGGACTACAATGAGCAGTTCTTC.

Here the CDR3 reads CASSLSLASAEQYF. CDR3 coding DNA: TGTGCCAGCAGTTTATCCTTAGCCTCGGCCGAGCAGTACTTC. This sequence joins TRBV27 and TRBJ2-7; D unresolved. Trimming removed 0 bases at V and 6 bases at J, with 12 bases between. This CDR3 spans 14 amino acids. Germline CDR1 is MNHEY and CDR2 is SMNVEV (reference sequence).

J is TRBJ1-2 and V is TRBV28; a weak D match, TRBD1 (6 bases). The germline CDR1 and CDR2 sequences are MDHEN and SYDVKM. The V end lost 6 bases, the J end lost 0 bases, and 14 bases lay between the germline ends. This CDR3 has 15 residues. CDR3 nucleotides: TGTGCCAGCAGCCTAGGGGGACAAGCTAACTATGGCTACACCTTC. It is translated as CASSLGGQANYGYTF.

V usage is TRBV7-9 and J usage is TRBJ2-1; 7 bases align to TRBD2. The CDR3 spans 15 residues. Losses at the gene ends were 5 bases for V and 3 bases for J; bases not matched to a gene: 7. Germline V gene sequence: CDR1 SEHNR, CDR2 FQNEAQ (reference sequence). CDR3 loop: CASSRQAGNYNEQFF. CDR3 nucleotide sequence: TGTGCCAGCAGCCGACAAGCGGGGAACTACAATGAGCAGTTCTTC.

The chain employs TRBV6-5 and TRBJ1-2; 8 nucleotides match TRBD1. Germline V gene data show CDR1 as MNHEY and CDR2 as SVGAGI. The CDR3 sequence is 13 residues long. After removal of 9 bases from V and 6 bases from J, the junction contained 9 bases not matched to a gene. The CDR3 DNA reads as TGTGCCAGTTCACAGGACAGGGTAAATGGCTACACCTTC. This gives the protein CASSQDRVNGYTF.

The J gene is TRBJ1-1, the V gene TRBV2, with D possibly matching TRBD1 (6 bases). Looked up from germline, CDR1 is SNHLY and CDR2 is FYNNEI. The CDR3 has 14 amino acids. V was cut by 8 bases and J by 5 bases, with 18 bases left in between. The CDR3 sequence: CASGRRGGGTEAFF. The CDR3 nucleotides read TGTGCCAGCGGTCGCCGCGGGGGCGGAACTGAAGCTTTCTTT.

This clone was detected once. This chain joins TRBV28 and TRBJ2-7; possibly TRBD1 for D (6 bases). Trimming cost V 7 bases and J 2 bases, with 15 bases left between them. The CDR3 has 14 residues. Looked up from germline, CDR1 is MDHEN and CDR2 is SYDVKM. The CDR3 here is CASNLRGTPYEQYF. The DNA of the CDR3 is TGTGCCAGCAACCTAAGGGGGACCCCCTACGAGCAGTACTTC.

V gene TRBV27 combines with J gene TRBJ2-7, with a possible D match to TRBD1 (6 bases). The CDR3 contains 15 residues. The germline CDR1 and CDR2 sequences are MNHEY and SMNVEV (reference sequence). V gave up 6 bases and J gave up 3 bases, with 18 bases separating them. The DNA for the CDR3 is TGTGCCAGCAGGGTGGGGGCAGGGCAAGGCTACGAGCAGTACTTC. Its protein is CASRVGAGQGYEQYF.

The genes are TRBV19 and TRBJ2-7; TRBD1 agrees at 10 bases. The J segment lost 3 bases and the V segment lost 4 bases, leaving 12 bases of the junction unmatched. The CDR3 runs 17 residues. From germline, CDR1 is LNHDA and CDR2 SQIVND (reference sequence). The CDR3, as DNA: TGTGCCAGTAGTAACCCTGGGGGAGGGACAGGGGTCTACGAGCAGTACTTC. Translated, it gives CASSNPGGGTGVYEQYF.

This chain uses TRBV6-5 with TRBJ2-1; TRBD2 matches at 13 bases. Trimming took 4 bases from V and 8 from J; bases not matched to a gene: 5. CDR1 is MNHEY and CDR2 is SVGAGI in the germline V gene. The CDR3 runs to 15 residues. CDR3 DNA sequence: TGTGCCAGCAGTTCAACTAGCGGGAGGGTAGATGAGCAGTTCTTC. Its translation: CASSSTSGRVDEQFF.

The V call is TRBV28, the J call TRBJ2-5, with 7 positions matching TRBD2. V trimming: 1 base; J trimming: 6 bases; junction bases outside the gene matches: 2. The CDR3 has 13 amino acids. Germline CDR1 MDHEN, CDR2 SYDVKM. The CDR3 bases are TGTGCCAGCAGTTTATCCGGGAGGAAGACCCAGTACTTC. It is translated as CASSLSGRKTQYF.

The CDR3 bases are TGTGCCAGCAGTTTTTTTCGGAACACTGAAGCTTTCTTT. Its translation: CASSFFRNTEAFF. The rearrangement uses TRBV27 and TRBJ1-1, with D hard to call. The CDR3 contains 13 residues. Germline V CDR1 and CDR2: MNHEY, SMNVEV (reference sequence). V lost 3 bases, J lost 1 base, and 6 bases lay in between.

The count of this clone is one. The V gene is TRBV5-1, the J gene TRBJ1-1, with 10 bases fitting TRBD1. The CDR3 has 14 amino acids. Germline V gene sequence: CDR1 SGHRS, CDR2 YFSETQ. J gave up 10 bases and V 5 bases, and 11 bases lay outside the gene matches. The CDR3 DNA follows: TGCGCCAGCAGTTTCACAGACAGGGGGCTGCGAGCTTTCTTT. This encodes CASSFTDRGLRAFF.

The chain employs TRBV9 and TRBJ2-7; 12 positions agree with TRBD2. The CDR3 is 15 residues long. The V and J ends lost 4 bases and 3 bases, in that order; junction bases with no gene match: 5. Germline assignment: CDR1 SGDLS and CDR2 YYNGEE. This chain's CDR3 is CASSPGLAGRYEQYF. CDR3 sequence (DNA): TGTGCCAGCAGCCCCGGACTAGCGGGACGCTACGAGCAGTACTTC.

The chain recombines TRBV18 with TRBJ2-1, with D unresolved. Germline-derived CDR1 and CDR2 are KGHSH and LQKENI. This CDR3 is 13 amino acids long. Trimming removed 5 bases at V and 9 bases at J, with 14 bases between. In DNA, the CDR3 is TGTGCCAGCTCATCCGGGTCCACCACTGAGCAGTTCTTC. Translating gives CASSSGSTTEQFF. Full variable domain (remainder filled in from reference TRBV18 and TRBJ2-1): NAGVMQNPRHLVRRRGQEARLRCSPMKGHSHVYWYRQLPEEGLKFMVYLQKENIIDESGMPKERFSAEFPKEGPSILRIQQVVRGDSAAYFCASSSGSTTEQFFGPGTRLTVL.

There are a few counts of this clone. V is TRBV10-3 and J is TRBJ2-2; D might be TRBD1 (5 bases). The CDR3 consists of 13 residues. Trimming removed 4 bases at V and 4 bases at J, with 7 bases between. CDR1 is ENHRY and CDR2 is SYGVKD in the germline V gene. CDR3 DNA sequence: TGTGCCATCAGTGGCAGGGCCACCGGGGAGCTGTTTTTT. Its protein product is CAISGRATGELFF.

The rearrangement joins TRBV28 to TRBJ2-3, with D hard to call. The germline V gene has CDR1 MDHEN and CDR2 SYDVKM. The CDR3 totals 13 residues. Trimming took off 6 bases at V and 0 bases at J, with 7 bases between the two ends. CDR3 bases: TGTGCCAGCAGGCGCACTAGCACAGATACGCAGTATTTT. It is translated as CASRRTSTDTQYF. Full variable domain (missing parts from reference TRBV28 and TRBJ2-3): DVKVTQSSRYLVKRTGEKVFLECVQDMDHENMFWYRQDPGLGLRLIYFSYDVKMKEKGDIPEGYSVSREKKERFSLILESASTNQTSMYLCASRRTSTDTQYFGPGTRLTVL.

The chain links TRBV4-1 to TRBJ2-3, with 7 bases identical to TRBD2. Trimming removed 2 bases from V and 2 bases from J; junction bases left unmatched: 7. The CDR3 is 16 residues long. Germline V gene sequence: CDR1 MGHRA, CDR2 YSYEKL. The CDR3, as DNA: TGCGCCAGCAGCCAACGGATAGCGGGCACCACAGATACGCAGTATTTT. This codes for CASSQRIAGTTDTQYF.

This clone is a singleton in its sample. This chain uses TRBV18 with TRBJ2-5; 13 nucleotides match TRBD2. The CDR3 has 16 amino acids. V gave up 3 bases and J gave up 5 bases; unmatched junction bases: 6. Germline V gene data show CDR1 as KGHSH and CDR2 as LQKENI. The CDR3 coding sequence is TGTGCCAGCTCACCCCGGACTAGCGGGAGAGGGGAGACCCAGTACTTC. Translated, it gives CASSPRTSGRGETQYF.

This chain joins TRBV5-1 and TRBJ2-2, with D uncertain. CDR1 is SGHRS, CDR2 YFSETQ, per germline. The CDR3 is made up of 13 amino acids. V was shortened by 3 bases and J by 0 bases, with 3 bases between the two germline ends. The CDR3 bases are TGCGCCAGCAGCTCGTCGAACACCGGGGAGCTGTTTTTT. The encoded protein is CASSSSNTGELFF.